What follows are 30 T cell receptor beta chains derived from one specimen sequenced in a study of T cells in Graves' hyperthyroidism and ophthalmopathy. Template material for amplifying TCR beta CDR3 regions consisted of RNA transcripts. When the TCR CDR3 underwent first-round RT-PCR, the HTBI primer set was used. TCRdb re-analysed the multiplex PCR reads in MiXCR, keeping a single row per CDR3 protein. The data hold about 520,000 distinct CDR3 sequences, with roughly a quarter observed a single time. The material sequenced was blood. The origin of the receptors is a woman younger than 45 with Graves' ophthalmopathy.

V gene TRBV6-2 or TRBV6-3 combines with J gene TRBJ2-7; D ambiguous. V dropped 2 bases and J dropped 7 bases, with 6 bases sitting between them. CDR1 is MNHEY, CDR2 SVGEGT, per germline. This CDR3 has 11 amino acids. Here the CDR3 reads CASSYRTEQYF. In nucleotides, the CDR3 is TGTGCCAGCAGTTACCGCACAGAGCAGTACTTC.

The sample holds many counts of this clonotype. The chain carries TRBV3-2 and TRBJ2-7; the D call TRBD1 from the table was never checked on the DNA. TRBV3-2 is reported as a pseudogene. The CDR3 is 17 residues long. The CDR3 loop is CASSQDAWTGGRYEQYF. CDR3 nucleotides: TGTGCCAGCAGCCAAGACGCTTGGACAGGGGGAAGATACGAGCAGTACTTC.

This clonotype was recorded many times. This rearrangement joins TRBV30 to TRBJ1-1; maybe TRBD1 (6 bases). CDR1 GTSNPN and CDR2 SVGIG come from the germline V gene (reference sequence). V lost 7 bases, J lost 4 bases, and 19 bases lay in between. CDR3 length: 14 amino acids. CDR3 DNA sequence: TGTGCCTCCGAACGTCTCAGGGGTTCCACTGAAGCTTTCTTT. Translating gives CASERLRGSTEAFF.

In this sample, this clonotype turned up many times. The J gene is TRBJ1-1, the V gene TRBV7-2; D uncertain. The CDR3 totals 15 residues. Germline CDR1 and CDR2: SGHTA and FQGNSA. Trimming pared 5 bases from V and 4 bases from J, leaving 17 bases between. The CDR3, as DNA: TGTGCCAGCAGCAGAGATTCGTCAGGCATCACTGAAGCTTTCTTT. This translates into CASSRDSSGITEAFF.

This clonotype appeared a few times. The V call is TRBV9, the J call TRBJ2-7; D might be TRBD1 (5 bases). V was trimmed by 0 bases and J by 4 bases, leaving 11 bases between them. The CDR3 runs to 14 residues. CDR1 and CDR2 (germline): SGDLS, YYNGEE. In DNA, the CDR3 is TGTGCCAGCAGCGTAGCAGCAGGGTCTTACGAGCAGTACTTC. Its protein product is CASSVAAGSYEQYF.

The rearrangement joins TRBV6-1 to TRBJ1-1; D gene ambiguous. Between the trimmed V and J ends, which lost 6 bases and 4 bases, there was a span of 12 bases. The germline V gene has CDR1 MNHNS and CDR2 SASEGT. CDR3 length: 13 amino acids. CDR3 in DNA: TGTGCCAGCAGCACGCCAGGTTTCACTGAAGCTTTCTTT. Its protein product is CASSTPGFTEAFF.

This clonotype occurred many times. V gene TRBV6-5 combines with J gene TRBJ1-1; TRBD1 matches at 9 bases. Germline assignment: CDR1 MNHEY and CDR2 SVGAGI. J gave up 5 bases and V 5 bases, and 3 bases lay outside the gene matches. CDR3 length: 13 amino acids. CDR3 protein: CASSTGGDTEAFF. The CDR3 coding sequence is TGTGCCAGCAGTACAGGGGGCGATACTGAAGCTTTCTTT.

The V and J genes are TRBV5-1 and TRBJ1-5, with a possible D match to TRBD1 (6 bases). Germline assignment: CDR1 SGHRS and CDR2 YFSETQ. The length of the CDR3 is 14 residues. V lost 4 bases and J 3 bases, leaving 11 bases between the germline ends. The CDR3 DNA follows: TGCGCCAGCAGCCAAGCAGGGGACAATCAGCCCCAGCATTTT. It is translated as CASSQAGDNQPQHF.

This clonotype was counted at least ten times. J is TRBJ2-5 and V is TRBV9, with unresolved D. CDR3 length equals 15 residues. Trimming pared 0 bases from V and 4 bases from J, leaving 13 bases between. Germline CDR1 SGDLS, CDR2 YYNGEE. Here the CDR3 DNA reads TGTGCCAGCAGCGTAGGTTGGGCGAATTTAGAGACCCAGTACTTC. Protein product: CASSVGWANLETQYF.

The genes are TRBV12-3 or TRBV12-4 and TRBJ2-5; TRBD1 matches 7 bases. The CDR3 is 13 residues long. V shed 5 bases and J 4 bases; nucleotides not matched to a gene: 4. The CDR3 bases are TGTGCCAGCAGTCCACACAGGGGAGAGACCCAGTACTTC. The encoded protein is CASSPHRGETQYF.

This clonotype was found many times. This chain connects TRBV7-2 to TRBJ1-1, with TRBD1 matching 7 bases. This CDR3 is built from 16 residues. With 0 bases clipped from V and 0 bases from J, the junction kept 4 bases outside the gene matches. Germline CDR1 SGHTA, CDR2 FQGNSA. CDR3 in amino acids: CASSLAPGGLNTEAFF. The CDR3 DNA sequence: TGTGCCAGCAGCTTAGCCCCAGGGGGACTGAACACTGAAGCTTTCTTT.

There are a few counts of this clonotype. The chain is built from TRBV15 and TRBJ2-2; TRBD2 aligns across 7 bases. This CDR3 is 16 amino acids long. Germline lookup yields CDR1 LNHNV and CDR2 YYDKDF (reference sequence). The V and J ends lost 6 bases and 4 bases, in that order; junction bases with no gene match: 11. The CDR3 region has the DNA TGTGCCACCAGTCCGAGGACTAGATCAAGCACCGGGGAGCTGTTTTTT. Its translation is CATSPRTRSSTGELFF.

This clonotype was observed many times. The CDR3 loop reads CSAINPRDRGYGYTF. In DNA form, the CDR3 reads TGCAGTGCTATAAACCCCCGGGACAGGGGCTATGGCTACACCTTC. J is TRBJ1-2 and V is TRBV20-1, with 10 nucleotides matching TRBD1. Per germline, CDR1 DFQATT and CDR2 SNEGSKA (reference sequence). This CDR3 comprises 15 residues. V trimming: 4 bases; J trimming: 4 bases; junction bases outside the gene matches: 9.

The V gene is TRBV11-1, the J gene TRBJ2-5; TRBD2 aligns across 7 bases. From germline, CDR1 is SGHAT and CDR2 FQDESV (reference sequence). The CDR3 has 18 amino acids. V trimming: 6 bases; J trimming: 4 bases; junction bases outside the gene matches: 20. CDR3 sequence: CASRPGRLLAAHRETQYF. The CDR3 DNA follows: TGTGCCAGCAGGCCGGGTCGGCTCCTAGCGGCGCACAGAGAGACCCAGTACTTC.

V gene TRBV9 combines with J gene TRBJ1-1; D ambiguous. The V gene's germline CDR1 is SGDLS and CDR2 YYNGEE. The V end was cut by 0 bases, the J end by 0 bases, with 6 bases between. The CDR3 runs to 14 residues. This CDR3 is CASSVDLLNTEAFF. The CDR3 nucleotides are TGTGCCAGCAGCGTAGATTTGTTGAACACTGAAGCTTTCTTT.

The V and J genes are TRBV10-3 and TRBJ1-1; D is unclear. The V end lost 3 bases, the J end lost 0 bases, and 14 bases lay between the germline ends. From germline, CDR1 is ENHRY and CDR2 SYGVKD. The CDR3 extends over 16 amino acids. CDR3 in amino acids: CAISDRSGVLNTEAFF. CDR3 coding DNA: TGTGCCATCAGTGATCGAAGCGGGGTCTTGAACACTGAAGCTTTCTTT.

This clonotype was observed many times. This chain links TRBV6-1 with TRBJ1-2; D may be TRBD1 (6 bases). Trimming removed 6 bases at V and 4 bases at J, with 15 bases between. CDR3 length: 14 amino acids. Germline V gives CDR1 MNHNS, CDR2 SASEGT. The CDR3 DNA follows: TGTGCCAGCAGGACTCCAGGGGAGCGCTATGGCTACACCTTC. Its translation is CASRTPGERYGYTF.

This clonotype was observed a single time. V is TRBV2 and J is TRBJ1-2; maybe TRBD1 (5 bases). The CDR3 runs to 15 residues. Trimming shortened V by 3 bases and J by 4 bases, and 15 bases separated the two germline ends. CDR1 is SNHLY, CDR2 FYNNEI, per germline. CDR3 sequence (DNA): TGTGCCAGCAGTGAGGGGGACGTGACCGGCTATGGCTACACCTTC. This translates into CASSEGDVTGYGYTF.

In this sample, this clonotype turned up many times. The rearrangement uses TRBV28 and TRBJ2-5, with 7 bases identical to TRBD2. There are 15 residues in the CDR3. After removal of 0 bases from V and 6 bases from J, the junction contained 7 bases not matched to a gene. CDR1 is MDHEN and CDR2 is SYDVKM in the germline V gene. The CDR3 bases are TGTGCCAGCAGTTTATGGAGGCTAGCGGTACAGACCCAGTACTTC. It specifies CASSLWRLAVQTQYF.

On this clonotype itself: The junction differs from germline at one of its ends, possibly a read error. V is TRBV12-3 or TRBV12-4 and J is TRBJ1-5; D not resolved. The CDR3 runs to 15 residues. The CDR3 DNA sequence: TGTGCCAACAGTCCCCCCGGGATAGGGAGTCAGCCTCAGCATTTT. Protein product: CANSPPGIGSQPQHF.

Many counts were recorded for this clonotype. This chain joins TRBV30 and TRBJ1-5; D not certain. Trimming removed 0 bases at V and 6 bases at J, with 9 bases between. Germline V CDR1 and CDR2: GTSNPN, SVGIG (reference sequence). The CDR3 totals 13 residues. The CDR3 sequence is CAWSVQGPQPQHF. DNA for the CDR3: TGTGCCTGGAGTGTACAAGGGCCTCAGCCCCAGCATTTT. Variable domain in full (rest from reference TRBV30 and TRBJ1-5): SQTIHQWPATLVQPVGSPLSLECTVEGTSNPNLYWYRQAAGRGLQLLFYSVGIGQISSEVPQNLSASRPQDRQFILSSKKLLLSDSGFYLCAWSVQGPQPQHFGDGTRLSIL.

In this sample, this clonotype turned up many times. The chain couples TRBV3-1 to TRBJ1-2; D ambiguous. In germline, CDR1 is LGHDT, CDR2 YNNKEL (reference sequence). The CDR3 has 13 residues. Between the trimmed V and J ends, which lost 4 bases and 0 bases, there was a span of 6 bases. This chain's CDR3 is CASSLSPNYGYTF. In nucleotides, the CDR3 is TGTGCCAGCAGCCTTAGTCCTAACTATGGCTACACCTTC. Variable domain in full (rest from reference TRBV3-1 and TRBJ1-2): DTAVSQTPKYLVTQMGNDKSIKCEQNLGHDTMYWYKQDSKKFLKIMFSYNNKELIINETVPNRFSPKSPDKAHLNLHINSLELGDSAVYFCASSLSPNYGYTFGSGTRLTVV.

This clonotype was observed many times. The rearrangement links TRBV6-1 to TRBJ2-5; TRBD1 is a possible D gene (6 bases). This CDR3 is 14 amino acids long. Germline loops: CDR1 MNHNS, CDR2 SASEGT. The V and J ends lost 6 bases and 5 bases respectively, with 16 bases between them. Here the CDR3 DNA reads TGTGCCAGCAGAAACCTGCAGGGGTGGGAGACCCAGTACTTC. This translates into CASRNLQGWETQYF.

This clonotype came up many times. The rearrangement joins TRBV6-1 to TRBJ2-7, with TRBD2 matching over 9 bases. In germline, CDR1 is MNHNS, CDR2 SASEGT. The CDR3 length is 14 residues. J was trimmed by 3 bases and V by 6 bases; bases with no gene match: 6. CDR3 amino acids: CASRSLAGSYEQYF. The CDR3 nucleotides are TGTGCCAGCAGGTCCCTAGCGGGGAGCTACGAGCAGTACTTC.

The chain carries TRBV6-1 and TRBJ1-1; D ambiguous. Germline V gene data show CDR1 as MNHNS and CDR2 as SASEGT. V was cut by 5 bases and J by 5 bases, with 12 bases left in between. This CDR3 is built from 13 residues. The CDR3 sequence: CASSHNRETEAFF. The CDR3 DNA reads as TGTGCCAGCAGTCATAACCGGGAGACTGAAGCTTTCTTT.

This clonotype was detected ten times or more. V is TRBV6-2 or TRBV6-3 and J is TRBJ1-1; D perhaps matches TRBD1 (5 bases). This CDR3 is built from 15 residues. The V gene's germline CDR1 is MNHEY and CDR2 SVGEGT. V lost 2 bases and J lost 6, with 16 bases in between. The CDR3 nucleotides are TGTGCCAGCAGTTACGACAGTTCGGCGATGGCTGAAGCTTTCTTT. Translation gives CASSYDSSAMAEAFF.

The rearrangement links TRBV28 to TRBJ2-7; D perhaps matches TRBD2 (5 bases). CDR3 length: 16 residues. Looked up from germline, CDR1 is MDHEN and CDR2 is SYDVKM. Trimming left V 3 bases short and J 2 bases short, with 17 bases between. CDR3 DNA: TGTGCCAGCAGTTTTGGCGGAGCGGCACCCACCTACGAGCAGTACTTC. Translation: CASSFGGAAPTYEQYF.

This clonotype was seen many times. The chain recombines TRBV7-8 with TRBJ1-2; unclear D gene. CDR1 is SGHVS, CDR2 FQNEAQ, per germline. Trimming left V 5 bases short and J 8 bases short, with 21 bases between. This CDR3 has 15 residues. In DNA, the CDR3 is TGTGCCAGCAGCCCCTTCAATCCCTCCTCCTCCGGCTACACCTTC. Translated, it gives CASSPFNPSSSGYTF.

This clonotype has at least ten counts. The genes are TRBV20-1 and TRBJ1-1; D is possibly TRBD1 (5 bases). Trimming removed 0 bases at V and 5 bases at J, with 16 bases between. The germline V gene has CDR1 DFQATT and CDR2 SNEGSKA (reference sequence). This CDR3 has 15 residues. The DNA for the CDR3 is TGCAGTGCTAGAGATCTAGGGGCATCCCCTACTGAAGCTTTCTTT. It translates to CSARDLGASPTEAFF.

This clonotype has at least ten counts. This chain's CDR3 is CSARDIQGTNEQYF. CDR3 DNA: TGCAGTGCTAGAGATATCCAGGGGACGAACGAGCAGTACTTC. The rearrangement uses TRBV20-1 and TRBJ2-7; the D gene is possibly TRBD1 (6 bases). Trimming cost V 0 bases and J 5 bases, with 14 bases left between them. The CDR3 extends over 14 amino acids. The V gene's germline CDR1 is DFQATT and CDR2 SNEGSKA (reference sequence).